The rows below give T cell receptor beta chains drawn from one sample of a study of CD8+ T cells in alopecia areata. The repertoire was sequenced with immunoSEQ multiplex PCR; TCRdb's copy has only in-frame clones and lacks some. There are fewer than 250,000 clones in the sample; 45% to 75% occur only once, and less than 0.8% lies in the top ten. The source material was CD4+ T cells sorted from blood, sampled at week 4, from a patient treated with tofacitinib. These receptors were collected from a human donor with alopecia areata. Both conserved end residues are part of each CDR3. Each record gives: CDR3 protein, J gene, V gene.

CASRLQGQETQYF,TRBJ2-5,TRBV6-5
CAWSSRTGVGSGNTIYF,TRBJ1-3,TRBV30
CASSSTPGAGNTEAFF,TRBJ1-1,TRBV25-1
CASSVTVDTGELFF,TRBJ2-2,TRBV7-2
CASSAPGQGAGYGYTF,TRBJ1-2,TRBV25-1
CASRGSGSSYNEQFF,TRBJ2-1,TRBV25-1
CASSLGGTSYEQYF,TRBJ2-7,TRBV5-1
CASSDVGPYGYTF,TRBJ1-2,TRBV2
CASSLTDRGLEAFF,TRBJ1-1,TRBV11-2
CASSQGATTYNEQFF,TRBJ2-1,TRBV5-4
CSASQGNFNEQYF,TRBJ2-7,TRBV29-1
CAWSDRDTEAFF,TRBJ1-1,TRBV30
CAWSRGGLGSTEAFF,TRBJ1-1,TRBV30
CASSGLGEETQYF,TRBJ2-5,TRBV25-1
CASSQKQGLSTEAFF,TRBJ1-1,TRBV28
CASSFGDRETQYF,TRBJ2-5,TRBV28
CAWSVRGISEAFF,TRBJ1-1,TRBV30
CAWSPPRFSGNTIYF,TRBJ1-3,TRBV30
CAWSAPEASGRHEQYF,TRBJ2-7,TRBV30
CASSLSSGSGGELFF,TRBJ2-2,TRBV7-3
CASSSTPYNEQFF,TRBJ2-1,TRBV6-6
CASRESGGYTF,TRBJ1-2,TRBV28
CASSLFRGTEAFF,TRBJ1-1,TRBV27
CASSLGTGSSYNEQFF,TRBJ2-1,TRBV5-6
CASSGRLFNEQYF,TRBJ2-7,TRBV6-1
CASSQEHSGISQPQHF,TRBJ1-5,TRBV4-1
CSVFPDRADYGYTF,TRBJ1-2,TRBV29-1
CASRLTTQDRYGPSYEQYF,TRBJ2-7,TRBV23-1
CASSLGGSFTQYF,TRBJ2-5,TRBV7-2
CASSSVGGHLGDEQFF,TRBJ2-1,TRBV11-2
CASRTGNQPQHF,TRBJ1-5,TRBV6-6